This is a list of T cell receptor beta chains from one sample in a study of shared clonotypes between healthy human individuals. The table came from immunoSEQ multiplex PCR; TCRdb's copy has only in-frame clones and leaves some out. The table shows a few million clones, with about nine tenths occurring only once. What was sequenced was naive CD4+ T cells from PBMCs. All receptors derive from a man younger than 35 in good health. Some clones in this sample may be carry-over from other donors' samples. Each CDR3 is given with its conserved first and last residue. The D gene is left open where the match is weak. For some rows the clone size is stated as once, few or many, or as a class when expanded; others skip it.

TRBV6-1	TRBJ1-4	.	.	TGTGCCAGCAGTGAAGCGTTTTCAGGGAAAGGGGAAAAACTGTTTTTT	CASSEAFSGKGEKLFF
TRBV10-1	TRBJ2-1	.	TRBD2	TGCGCCAGCAGTCTAGCGGGAGGGCGAGAGCAGTTCTTC	CASSLAGGREQFF
TRBV5-1	TRBJ2-1	.	.	TGCGCCAGCAGCTCCCTCTCGGGAGACTCCTACAATGAGCAGTTCTTC	CASSSLSGDSYNEQFF
TRBV4-1	TRBJ2-2	.	TRBD1	TGCGCCAGCTCCCGAACAGGGGCAAACACCGGGGAGCTGTTTTTT	CASSRTGANTGELFF
TRBV6-1	TRBJ2-3	.	TRBD2	TGTGCCAGCAGTGAATTTATTTGGGCTAGCGGGGGGACAGATACGCAGTATTTT	CASSEFIWASGGTDTQYF
TRBV27	TRBJ1-5	.	.	TGTGCCAGCAGTTTAGTTAGGGACCAGCCCCAGCATTTT	CASSLVRDQPQHF
TRBV29-1	TRBJ2-5	.	.	TGCAGCGTTGGACGGATGGTTGGGACCCAGTACTTC	CSVGRMVGTQYF
TRBV5-1	TRBJ2-1	.	TRBD2	TGCGCCAGCAGCCCCGGGACTAGCGGGAGGGAGCAGTTCTTC	CASSPGTSGREQFF
TRBV29-1	TRBJ2-7	.	.	TGCAGCGTTGCGGGCAGGGTTACCTACGAGCAGTACTTC	CSVAGRVTYEQYF
TRBV5-1	TRBJ2-2	once	.	TGCGCCAGCAGCTGGGGACAATTCACCGGGGAGCTGTTTTTT	CASSWGQFTGELFF
TRBV5-1	TRBJ2-3	.	.	TGCGCCAGCAGCAGGGCCAAAGGCACAGATACGCAGTATTTT	CASSRAKGTDTQYF
TRBV9	TRBJ1-3	.	.	TGTGCCAGCAGCCCTAGGCCCCGCGCGGGCTCTGGAAACACCATATATTTT	CASSPRPRAGSGNTIYF
TRBV11-2	TRBJ2-2	.	TRBD2	TGTGCCAGCAGCCCCGGAGAGCTAGTAGCGGGTCCGACCGGGGAGCTGTTTTTT	CASSPGELVAGPTGELFF
TRBV29-1	TRBJ1-4	.	TRBD1	TGCAGCGTCGTCCGGGACAGCGGTAATGAAAAACTGTTTTTT	CSVVRDSGNEKLFF
TRBV15	TRBJ2-1	.	.	TGTGCCACCAGCAGAGGTCAAGTAAACAATGAGCAGTTCTTC	CATSRGQVNNEQFF
TRBV29-1	TRBJ2-1	.	TRBD1	TGCAGCGTTCTCCCCGGGACAGATACCAATGAGCAGTTCTTC	CSVLPGTDTNEQFF
TRBV6-6	TRBJ1-3	.	.	TGTGCCAGCAGTTACCCAGGAAACACCATATATTTT	CASSYPGNTIYF
TRBV6-6	TRBJ2-1	.	.	TGTGCCAGCAGTTACTCGAGCGGCTCCTACAATGAGCAGTTCTTC	CASSYSSGSYNEQFF
TRBV28	TRBJ1-5	.	.	TGTGCCAGCAGTACAGATAGCAATCAGCCCCAGCATTTT	CASSTDSNQPQHF
TRBV18	TRBJ2-1	once	TRBD2	TGTGCCAGCTCACCCGGGAGGCCGAATGAGCAGTTCTTC	CASSPGRPNEQFF
TRBV18	TRBJ1-4	once	.	TGTGCCAGCTCACCGCAGCCTGGGGTTGAAAATGAAAAACTGTTTTTT	CASSPQPGVENEKLFF
TRBV4-2	TRBJ2-6	.	TRBD2	TGTGCCAGCAGCCTTGGTTTACTAGCGGGAGGGCCCGCCTCTGGGGCCAACGTCCTGACTTTC	CASSLGLLAGGPASGANVLTF
TRBV7-2	TRBJ2-3	.	.	TGTGCCAGCAGCTTACTAGCGTTCACAGATACGCAGTATTTT	CASSLLAFTDTQYF
TRBV9	TRBJ1-2	.	TRBD1	TGTGCCAGCACCCAGACAGGGCAGAACTATGGCTACACCTTC	CASTQTGQNYGYTF
TRBV28	TRBJ2-2	.	TRBD2	TGTGCCAGCGGCCCGGGAGGGCTTGCCGGGGAGCTGTTTTTT	CASGPGGLAGELFF
TRBV6-6	TRBJ1-2	.	.	TGTGCCACCAGGGAGGGAGGCACCTATGGCTACACCTTC	CATREGGTYGYTF